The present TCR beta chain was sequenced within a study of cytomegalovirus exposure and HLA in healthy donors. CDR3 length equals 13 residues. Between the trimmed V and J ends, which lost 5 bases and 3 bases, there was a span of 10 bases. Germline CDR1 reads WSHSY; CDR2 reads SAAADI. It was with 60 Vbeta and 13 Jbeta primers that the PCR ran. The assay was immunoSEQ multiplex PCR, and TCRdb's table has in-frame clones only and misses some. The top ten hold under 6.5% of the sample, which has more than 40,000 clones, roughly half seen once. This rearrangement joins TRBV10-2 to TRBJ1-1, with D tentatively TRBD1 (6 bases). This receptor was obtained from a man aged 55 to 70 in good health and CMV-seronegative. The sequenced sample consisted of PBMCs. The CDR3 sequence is CASSRDTYTEAFF. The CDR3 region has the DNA TGCGCCAGCAGTAGGGACACTTACACTGAAGCTTTCTTT.